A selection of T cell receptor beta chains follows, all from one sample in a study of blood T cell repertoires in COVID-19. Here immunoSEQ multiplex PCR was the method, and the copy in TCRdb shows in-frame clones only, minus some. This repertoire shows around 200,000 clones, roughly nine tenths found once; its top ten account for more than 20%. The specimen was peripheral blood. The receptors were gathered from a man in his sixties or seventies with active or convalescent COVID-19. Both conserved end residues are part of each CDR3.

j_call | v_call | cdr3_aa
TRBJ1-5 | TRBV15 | CATSRGDRFQSNQPQHF
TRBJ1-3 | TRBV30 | CAWSVLGPGNTIYF
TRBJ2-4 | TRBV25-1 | CASSESGTNKNIQYF
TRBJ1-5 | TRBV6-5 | CASRDRVFGPQHF
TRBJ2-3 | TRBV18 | CASSSSGGADTQYF
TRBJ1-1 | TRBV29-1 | CSVEVGTRGPEAFF
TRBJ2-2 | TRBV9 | CASSVGREKLFF
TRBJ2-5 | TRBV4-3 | CASSQVVRGTETQYF
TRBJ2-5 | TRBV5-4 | CASSLGGSVGETQYF
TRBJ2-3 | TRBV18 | CASSPRGTGGSTDTQYF
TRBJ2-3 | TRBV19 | CATLDRGTTDTQYF
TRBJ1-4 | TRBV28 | CASSSTGSSPRNEKLFF
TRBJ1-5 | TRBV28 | CASSRLPGRSNQPQHF
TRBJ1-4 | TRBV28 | CASSRPGQGWEKLFF
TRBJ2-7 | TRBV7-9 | CASSSGTSGVYEQYF
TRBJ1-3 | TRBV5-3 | CARSKTGHSGNTIYF
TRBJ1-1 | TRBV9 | CASSVGQNAEAFF
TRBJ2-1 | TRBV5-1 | CASSLDRSGRRQFF
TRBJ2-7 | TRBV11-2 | CASSLVSGTAYEQYF
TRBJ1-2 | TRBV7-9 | CASSSPPLRMGYTF
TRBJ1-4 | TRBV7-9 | CASSPGGRGKLFF
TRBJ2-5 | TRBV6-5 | CASSYSIANQETQYF
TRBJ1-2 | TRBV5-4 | CASSLARTNYGYTF
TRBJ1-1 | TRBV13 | CASGSTGGNTEAFF
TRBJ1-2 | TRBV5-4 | CATRRGQGANYGYTF
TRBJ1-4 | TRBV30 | CAWSRGGANEKLFF
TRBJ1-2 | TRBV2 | CASSEEGALYGYTF
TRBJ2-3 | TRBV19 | CASSARTGGREDTQYF
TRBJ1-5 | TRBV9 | CASSALTGFGEPQHF
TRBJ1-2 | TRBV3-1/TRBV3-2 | CASSQGTPFGYTF
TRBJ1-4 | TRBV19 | CASSRGGNEKLFF
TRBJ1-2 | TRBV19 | CASSIGPALWGYTF
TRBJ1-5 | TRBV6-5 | CASRQGFRQPQHF
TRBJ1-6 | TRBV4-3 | CASSQDQGGTPLHF
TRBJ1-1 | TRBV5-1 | CASSLAGGGTEAFF
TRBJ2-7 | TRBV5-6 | CASSLAGTVSYSYEQYF
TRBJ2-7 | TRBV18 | CASSPRQGSAYEQYF
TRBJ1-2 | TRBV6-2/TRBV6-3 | CASSYNQGSYGYTF
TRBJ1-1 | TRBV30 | CAWSHTDRADTEAFF
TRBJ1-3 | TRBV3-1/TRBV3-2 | CASSQGDRRNTIYF
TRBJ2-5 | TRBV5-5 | CASSLRTSGGAETQYF
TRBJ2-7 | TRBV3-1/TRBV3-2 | CASSLNHRGTYEQYF
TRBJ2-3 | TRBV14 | CASSQYAGSGTQSTDTQYF
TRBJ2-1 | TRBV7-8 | CASSLGVTSGTYEQFF
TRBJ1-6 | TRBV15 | CATTRDRSNSPLHF
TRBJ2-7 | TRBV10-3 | CAIRKGTGGDYEQYF